This TCR beta chain was retrieved from a study of regulatory T cells in long-lasting Graves disease. Study background: Those Graves' patients who were newly diagnosed had been on antithyroid drugs under 3 months.

HTBI primers from iRepertoire and Arm-PCR of CDR3 regions yielded the TCR beta libraries. Via MiXCR, TCRdb re-called the multiplex PCR reads, giving one row per CDR3 protein. This sample yields 510,000 or so distinct CDR3 sequences, of which about 11% are seen a single time; 8.9% belongs to the top ten. This clonotype turned up a few times. What it recognizes is unknown. The time point is: newly diagnosed GD, antithyroid drugs for less than 3 months. Isolated PBMC RNA provided the starting material for the TCR library. The study, taken as a whole, reports: Whereas new patients shared 800 to 1,000 public clonotypes, persistent patients shared more, at 2,741.

CDR1 SEHNR and CDR2 FQNEAQ come from the germline V gene (reference sequence). The CDR3 runs to 14 residues. The J segment lost 4 bases and the V segment lost 2 bases, leaving 5 bases of the junction unmatched. The data also belong to a second study, concerning T cells in Graves' hyperthyroidism and ophthalmopathy. That report adds: The study left out patients who had uncontrolled infection, other autoimmune disease, pregnancy or lactation.

The rearrangement joins TRBV7-9 to TRBJ2-7, with 7 bases that match TRBD2. Sequences were derived from peripheral blood mononuclear cells (PBMCs), sampled at new diagnosis, from a patient treated with antithyroid drugs. The sequence came from a woman under 40 with Graves disease. CDR3 coding DNA: TGTGCCAGCAGCTTAACCCCGGGGGGTTACGAGCAGTACTTC. Protein product: CASSLTPGGYEQYF.